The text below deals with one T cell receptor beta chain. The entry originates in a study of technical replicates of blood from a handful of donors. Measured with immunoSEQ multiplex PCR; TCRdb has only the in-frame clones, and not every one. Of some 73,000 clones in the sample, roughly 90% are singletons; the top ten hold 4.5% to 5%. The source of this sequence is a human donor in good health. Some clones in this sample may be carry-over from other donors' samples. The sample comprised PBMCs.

CDR3 sequence reads: CASSEVTSTDTQYF. CDR3 nucleotides: TGTGCCAGCAGTGAGGTAACTAGCACAGATACGCAGTATTTT. The V gene is TRBV2, the J gene TRBJ2-3; D gene ambiguous. V dropped 3 bases and J dropped 0 bases, with 7 bases sitting between them. The CDR3 is made up of 14 amino acids. CDR1 SNHLY and CDR2 FYNNEI come from the germline V gene.